This TCR beta chain was recorded in a study of blood T cell repertoires in COVID-19. As for the study in general: Sites in the United States, Italy and Spain provided acute and convalescent COVID-19 samples.

The data were produced by immunoSEQ multiplex PCR, yet TCRdb's version contains in-frame clones alone and is incomplete. This sample yields over 150,000 clones, of which more than 90% are seen a single time; approximately 0.5% belongs to the top ten. Per the germline V gene, CDR1 is SGHTA and CDR2 is FQGNSA. Deletions cut 4 bases from V and 5 bases from J, with 11 bases between. This CDR3 has 14 amino acids. Sequences were obtained from peripheral blood. This TCR came from a man in his fifties or sixties with acute or convalescent COVID-19. V is TRBV7-2 and J is TRBJ2-2, with D possibly being TRBD2 (5 bases). CDR3 in DNA: TGTGCCAGCAGCTATAAACCGGGGACCGGGGAGCTGTTTTTT. This encodes CASSYKPGTGELFF.